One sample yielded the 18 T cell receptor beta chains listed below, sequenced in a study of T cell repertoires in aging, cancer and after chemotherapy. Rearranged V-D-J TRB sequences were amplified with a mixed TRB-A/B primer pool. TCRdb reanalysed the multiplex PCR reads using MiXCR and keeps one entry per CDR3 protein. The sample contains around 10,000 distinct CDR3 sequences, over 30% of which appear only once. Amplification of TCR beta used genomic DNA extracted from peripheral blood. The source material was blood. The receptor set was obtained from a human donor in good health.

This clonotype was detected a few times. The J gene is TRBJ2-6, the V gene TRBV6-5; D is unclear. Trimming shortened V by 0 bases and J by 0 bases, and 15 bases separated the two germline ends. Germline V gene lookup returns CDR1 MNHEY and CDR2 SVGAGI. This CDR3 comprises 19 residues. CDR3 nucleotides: TGTGCCAGCAGTTACTCGATGACAAAAGGCAGCTCTGGGGCCAACGTCCTGACTTTC. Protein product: CASSYSMTKGSSGANVLTF.

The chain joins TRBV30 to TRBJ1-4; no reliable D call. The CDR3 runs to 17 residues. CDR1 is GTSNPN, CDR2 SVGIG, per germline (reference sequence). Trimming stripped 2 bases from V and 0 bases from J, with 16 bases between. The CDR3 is CAWSTGLNYATNEKLFF. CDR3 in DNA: TGTGCCTGGAGTACCGGGTTGAATTACGCAACTAATGAAAAACTGTTTTTT. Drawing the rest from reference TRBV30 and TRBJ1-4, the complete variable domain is SQTIHQWPATLVQPVGSPLSLECTVEGTSNPNLYWYRQAAGRGLQLLFYSVGIGQISSEVPQNLSASRPQDRQFILSSKKLLLSDSGFYLCAWSTGLNYATNEKLFFGSGTQLSVL.

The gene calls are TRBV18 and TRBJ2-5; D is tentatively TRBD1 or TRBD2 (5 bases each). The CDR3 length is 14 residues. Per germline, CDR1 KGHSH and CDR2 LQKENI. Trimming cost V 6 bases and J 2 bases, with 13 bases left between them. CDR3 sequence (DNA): TGTGCCAGCTCCCGCCGGGACGGTCAAGAGACCCAGTACTTC. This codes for CASSRRDGQETQYF. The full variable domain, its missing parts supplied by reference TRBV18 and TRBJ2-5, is NAGVMQNPRHLVRRRGQEARLRCSPMKGHSHVYWYRQLPEEGLKFMVYLQKENIIDESGMPKERFSAEFPKEGPSILRIQQVVRGDSAAYFCASSRRDGQETQYFGPGTRLLVL.

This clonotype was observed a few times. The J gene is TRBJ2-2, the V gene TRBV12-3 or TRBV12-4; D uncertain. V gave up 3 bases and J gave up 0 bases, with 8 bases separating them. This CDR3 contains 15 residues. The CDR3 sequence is CASSLAGPNTGELFF. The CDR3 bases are TGTGCCAGCAGTTTGGCTGGGCCGAACACCGGGGAGCTGTTTTTT.

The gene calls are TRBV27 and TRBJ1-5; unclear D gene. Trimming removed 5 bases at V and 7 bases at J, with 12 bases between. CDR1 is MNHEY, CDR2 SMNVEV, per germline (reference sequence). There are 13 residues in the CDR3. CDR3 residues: CASSMGSRQPQHF. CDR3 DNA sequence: TGTGCCAGCAGTATGGGGAGCAGGCAGCCCCAGCATTTT.

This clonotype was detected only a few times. The CDR3 sequence: CASSLISVGEDTQYF. CDR3 nucleotide sequence: TGTGCCAGCAGCCTCATTAGCGTGGGGGAGGATACGCAGTATTTT. This chain links TRBV5-4 with TRBJ2-3; D is perhaps TRBD1 or TRBD2 (5 bases each). V was clipped by 4 bases and J by 6 bases, with 18 bases between them. The CDR3 is 15 residues long. CDR1 is SGHNT and CDR2 is YYREEE in the germline V gene (reference sequence).

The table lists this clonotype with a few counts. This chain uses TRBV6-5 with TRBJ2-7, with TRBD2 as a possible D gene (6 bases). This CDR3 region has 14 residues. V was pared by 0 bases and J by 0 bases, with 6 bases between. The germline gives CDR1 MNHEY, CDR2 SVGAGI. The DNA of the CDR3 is TGTGCCAGCAGTTACTCGGGACTCTCCTACGAGCAGTACTTC. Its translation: CASSYSGLSYEQYF.

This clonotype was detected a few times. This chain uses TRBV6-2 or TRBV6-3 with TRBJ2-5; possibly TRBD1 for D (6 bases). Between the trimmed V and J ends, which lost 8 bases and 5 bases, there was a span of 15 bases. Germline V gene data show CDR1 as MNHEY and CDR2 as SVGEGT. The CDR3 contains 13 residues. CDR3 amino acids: CASLQGMEETQYF. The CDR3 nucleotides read TGTGCCAGCCTTCAGGGGATGGAGGAGACCCAGTACTTC.

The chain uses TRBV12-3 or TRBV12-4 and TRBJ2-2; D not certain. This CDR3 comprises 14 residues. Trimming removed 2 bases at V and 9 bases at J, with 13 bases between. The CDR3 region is CASSLTPIGRELFF. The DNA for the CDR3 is TGTGCCAGCAGTTTAACCCCGATCGGCCGGGAGCTGTTTTTT.

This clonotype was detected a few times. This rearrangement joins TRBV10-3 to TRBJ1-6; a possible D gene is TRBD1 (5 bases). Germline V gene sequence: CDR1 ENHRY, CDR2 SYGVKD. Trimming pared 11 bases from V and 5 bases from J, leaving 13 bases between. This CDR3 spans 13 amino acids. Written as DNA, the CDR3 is TGTGCCGCCGGACACAACGATAATTCACCCCTCCACTTT. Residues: CAAGHNDNSPLHF.

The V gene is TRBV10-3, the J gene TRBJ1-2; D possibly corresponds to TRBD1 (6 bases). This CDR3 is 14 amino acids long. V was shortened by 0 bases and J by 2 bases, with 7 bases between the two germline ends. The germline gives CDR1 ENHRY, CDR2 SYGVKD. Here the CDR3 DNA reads TGTGCCATCAGTGAGTCGGACAGCAACTATGGCTACACCTTC. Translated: CAISESDSNYGYTF.

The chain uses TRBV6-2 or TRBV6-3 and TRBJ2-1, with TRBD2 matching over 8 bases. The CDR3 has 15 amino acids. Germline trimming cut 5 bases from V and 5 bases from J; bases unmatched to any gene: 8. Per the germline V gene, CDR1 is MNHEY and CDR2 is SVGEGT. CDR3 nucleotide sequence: TGTGCCAGCAGTAAGGGACTAGAGCCTCACAATGAGCAGTTCTTC. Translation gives CASSKGLEPHNEQFF.

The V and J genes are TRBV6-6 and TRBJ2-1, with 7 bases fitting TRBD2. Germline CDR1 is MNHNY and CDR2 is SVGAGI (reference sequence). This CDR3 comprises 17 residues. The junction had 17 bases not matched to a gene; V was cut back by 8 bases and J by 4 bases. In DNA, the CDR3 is TGTGCCAGCGGGGGAGGGTTAGACAGTCCCCCTTACAATGAGCAGTTCTTC. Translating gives CASGGGLDSPPYNEQFF.

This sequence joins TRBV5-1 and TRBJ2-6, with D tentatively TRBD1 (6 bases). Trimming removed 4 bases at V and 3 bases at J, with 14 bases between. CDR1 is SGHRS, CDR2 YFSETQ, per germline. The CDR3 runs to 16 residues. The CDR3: CASSLGPRGGANVLTF. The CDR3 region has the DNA TGCGCCAGCAGCCTTGGCCCCAGGGGTGGGGCCAACGTCCTGACTTTC.

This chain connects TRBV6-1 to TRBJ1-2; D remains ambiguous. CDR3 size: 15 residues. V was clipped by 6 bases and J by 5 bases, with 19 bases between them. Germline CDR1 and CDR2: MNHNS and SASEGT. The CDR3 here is CASSDNHLGVYGYTF. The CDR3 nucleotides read TGTGCCAGCAGCGATAATCACCTAGGAGTTTATGGCTACACCTTC.

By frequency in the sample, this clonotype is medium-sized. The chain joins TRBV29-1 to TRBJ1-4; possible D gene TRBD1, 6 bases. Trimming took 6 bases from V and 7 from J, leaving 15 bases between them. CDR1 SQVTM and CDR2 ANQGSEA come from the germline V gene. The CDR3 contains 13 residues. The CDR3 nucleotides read TGCAGCGTGAGGGGGGGAGGGGGTGAAAAACTGTTTTTT. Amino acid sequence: CSVRGGGGEKLFF. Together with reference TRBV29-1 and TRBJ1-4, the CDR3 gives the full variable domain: SAVISQKPSRDICQRGTSLTIQCQVDSQVTMMFWYRQQPGQSLTLIATANQGSEATYESGFVIDKFPISRPNLTFSTLTVSNMSPEDSSIYLCSVRGGGGEKLFFGSGTQLSVL.

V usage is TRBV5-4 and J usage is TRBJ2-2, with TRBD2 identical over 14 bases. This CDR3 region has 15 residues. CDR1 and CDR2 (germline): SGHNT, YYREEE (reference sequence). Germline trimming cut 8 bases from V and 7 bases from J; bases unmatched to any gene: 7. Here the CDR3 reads CASGLGLAGVGELFF. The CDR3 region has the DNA TGTGCCAGTGGGTTGGGACTAGCGGGAGTCGGGGAGCTGTTTTTT.

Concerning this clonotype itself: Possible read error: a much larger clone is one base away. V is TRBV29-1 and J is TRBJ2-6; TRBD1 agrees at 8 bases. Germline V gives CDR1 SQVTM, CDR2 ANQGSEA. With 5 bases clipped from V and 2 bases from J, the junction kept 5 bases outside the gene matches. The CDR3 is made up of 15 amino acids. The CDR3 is CSVFQGATGANVLTF. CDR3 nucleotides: TGCAGCGTTTTTCAGGGGGCGACTGGGGCCAACGTCCTGACTTTC. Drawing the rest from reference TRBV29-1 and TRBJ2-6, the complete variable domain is SAVISQKPSRDICQRGTSLTIQCQVDSQVTMMFWYRQQPGQSLTLIATANQGSEATYESGFVIDKFPISRPNLTFSTLTVSNMSPEDSSIYLCSVFQGATGANVLTFGAGSRLTVL.